This T cell receptor (beta chain) is drawn from a study of T cell responses to AZD1222 COVID-19 vaccine (dated by TCRdb to about 2021). At the level of the whole study: TCR sequencing was performed for roughly 240 trial participants, of whom 200 to 220 were given two doses of AZD1222 and approximately 26 were given two doses of MenACWY control vaccine. Trial participants were enrolled by age into 18-55, 56-69 and 70-plus year subgroups, with roughly 160, 29 and 62 TCR-sequenced participants respectively. Overall results and qualifications from the work: In the small 56-69-year group, the increase in depth fell short of significance, most likely because of low power. Participants were mostly white British, with more females than males. The authors suggested clonal diversity may have been underestimated. CD4 TCRs associated with the vaccine covered the entire spike protein, and the dominant responses were in regions 160-218 and 743-854. Reportedly, almost half of the unique spike-specific TCRs recognized epitopes lying outside the regions that are mutated in the B.1.351 and B.1.1.7 variants. A significant rise in spike-specific TCR breadth and depth was observed after two AZD1222 doses relative to day 0 and relative to MenACWY recipients. Conclusions about previously exposed vaccinees were limited because only a handful of AZD1222 recipients were SARS-CoV-2 seropositive at baseline. Because no day 14 peak-response samples were available, repertoires were characterized only after the peak T cell response.

In light of the paper, this sample's time point label describes: about 28 days (+/-7) after the second vaccine dose. Because spike-specific TCR depth and breadth did not differ between the two schedules, AZD1222 recipients who got a second dose at roughly 4 weeks were pooled with those who got a second dose at roughly 12 weeks. Vaccinee samples were obtained from the UK trials COV001 and COV002, which included a single-blind randomized controlled phase 2/3 trial of AZD1222 (ChAdOx1 nCoV-19) in healthy adults. Trial participant PBMC samples were collected at day 0 and day 28 after the second dose for TCRbeta chain sequencing. About this clone: No cognate antigen has been identified for it. No quality values exist for individual bases; no much larger clone is one base distant.

Cut back by 0 bases and 4 bases, the V and J ends lie 19 bases apart. Spanning cysteine to phenylalanine, the CDR3 consists of 19 amino acids. Only the CDR3 part of the read is kept: 57 bases, read in frame from the first base. CDR1 LGHNA and CDR2 YSLEER are derived from the germline V gene. The CDR3 regions of human TCRbeta chains were analyzed by immunosequencing. The paper's data handling went like this. TCRs in the repertoires were matched against a reference library of SARS-CoV-2-specific TCRs that had been generated with the MIRA antigen-specificity platform. Breadth meant the fraction of unique TCRs that were SARS-CoV-2-associated, whereas depth meant the fraction of total T cells that were SARS-CoV-2-associated. Using the MIRA data, each spike-specific TCR was assigned both to the spike region to which the TCR was reactive and to a CD4 or CD8 class. Log10-transformed breadth and depth values were compared by one-way ANOVA with Sidak's multiple comparisons tests. TCRdb carries this immuneACCESS record with in-frame sequences only. Its versions omit some clonotypes, under half of them owing to an unresolved V gene in the studies checked, with the rest unexplained. V and J calls plus clone size are reproduced from that table; the DNA served to infer D and trimming. The sample table records 95,000 to 150,000 clones; roughly 91% of these occur just once. 4% to 6% of the sample comes from the top ten.

The receptor comes from an adult who received the AZD1222 COVID-19 vaccine. The sample was peripheral blood, taken 28 days after the second AZD1222 dose. In this chain, TRBV4-3 is recombined with TRBJ2-6, with TRBD2 perhaps the D gene, on 7 matching bases. The DNA is as follows: TGCGCCAGCAGCCAAGATTGGGAGGGGGTAGCAGCCGGGGCCAACGTCCTGACTTTC. Translated, this gives CASSQDWEGVAAGANVLTF.